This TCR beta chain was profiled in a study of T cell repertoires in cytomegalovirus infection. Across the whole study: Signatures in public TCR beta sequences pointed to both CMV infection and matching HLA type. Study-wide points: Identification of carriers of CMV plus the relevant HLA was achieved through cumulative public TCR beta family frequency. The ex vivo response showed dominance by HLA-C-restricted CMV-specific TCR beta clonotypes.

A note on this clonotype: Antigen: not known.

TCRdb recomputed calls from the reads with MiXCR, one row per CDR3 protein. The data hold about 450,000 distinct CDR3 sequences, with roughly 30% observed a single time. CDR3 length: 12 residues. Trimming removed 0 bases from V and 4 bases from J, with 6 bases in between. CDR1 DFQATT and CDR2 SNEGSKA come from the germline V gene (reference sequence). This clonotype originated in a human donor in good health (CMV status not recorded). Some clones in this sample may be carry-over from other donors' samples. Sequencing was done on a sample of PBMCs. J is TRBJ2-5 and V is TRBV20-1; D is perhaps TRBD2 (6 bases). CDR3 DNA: TGCAGTGCTAGAGAGGGAGGAGAGACCCAGTACTTC. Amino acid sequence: CSAREGGETQYF.